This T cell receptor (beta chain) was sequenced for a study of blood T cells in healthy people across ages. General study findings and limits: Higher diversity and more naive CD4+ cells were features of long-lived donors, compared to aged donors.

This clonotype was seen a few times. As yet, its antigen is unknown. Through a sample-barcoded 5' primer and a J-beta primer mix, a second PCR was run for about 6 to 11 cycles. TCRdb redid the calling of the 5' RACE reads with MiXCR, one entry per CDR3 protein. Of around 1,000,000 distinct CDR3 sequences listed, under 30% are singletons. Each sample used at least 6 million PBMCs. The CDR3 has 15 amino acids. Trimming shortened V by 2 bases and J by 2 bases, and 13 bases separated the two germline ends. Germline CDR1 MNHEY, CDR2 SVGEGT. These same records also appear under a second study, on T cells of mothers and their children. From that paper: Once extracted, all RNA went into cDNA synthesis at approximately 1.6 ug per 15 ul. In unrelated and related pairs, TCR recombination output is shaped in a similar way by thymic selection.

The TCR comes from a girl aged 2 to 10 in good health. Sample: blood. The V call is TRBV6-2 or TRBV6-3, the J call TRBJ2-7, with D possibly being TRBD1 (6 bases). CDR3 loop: CASSYGPGTTYEQYF. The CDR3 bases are TGTGCCAGCAGTTACGGTCCAGGGACAACCTACGAGCAGTACTTC.